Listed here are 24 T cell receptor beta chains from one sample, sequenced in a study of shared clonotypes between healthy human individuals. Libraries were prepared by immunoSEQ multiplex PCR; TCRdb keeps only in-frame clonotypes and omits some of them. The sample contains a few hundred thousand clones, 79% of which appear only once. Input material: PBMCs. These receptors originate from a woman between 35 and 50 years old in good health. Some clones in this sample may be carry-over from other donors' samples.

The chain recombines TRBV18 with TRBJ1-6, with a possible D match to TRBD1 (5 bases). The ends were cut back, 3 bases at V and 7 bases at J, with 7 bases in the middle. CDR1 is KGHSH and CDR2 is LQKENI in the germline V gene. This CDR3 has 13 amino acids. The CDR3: CASSPEGNSPLHF. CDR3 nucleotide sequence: TGTGCCAGCTCACCGGAGGGGAATTCACCCCTCCACTTT. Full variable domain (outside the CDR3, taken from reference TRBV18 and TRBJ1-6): NAGVMQNPRHLVRRRGQEARLRCSPMKGHSHVYWYRQLPEEGLKFMVYLQKENIIDESGMPKERFSAEFPKEGPSILRIQQVVRGDSAAYFCASSPEGNSPLHFGNGTRLTVT.

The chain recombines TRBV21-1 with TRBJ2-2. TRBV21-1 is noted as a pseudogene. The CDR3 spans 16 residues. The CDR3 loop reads CASSKVGQINTGELFF. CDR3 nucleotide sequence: TGTGCCAGCAGCAAAGTAGGCCAGATAAACACCGGGGAGCTGTTTTTT.

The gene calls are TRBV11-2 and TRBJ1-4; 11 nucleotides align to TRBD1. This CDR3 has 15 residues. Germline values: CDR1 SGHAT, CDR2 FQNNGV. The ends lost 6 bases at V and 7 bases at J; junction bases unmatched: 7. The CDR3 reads CASSYSGTGGEKLFF. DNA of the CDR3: TGTGCCAGCAGTTACTCCGGGACAGGGGGTGAAAAACTGTTTTTT.

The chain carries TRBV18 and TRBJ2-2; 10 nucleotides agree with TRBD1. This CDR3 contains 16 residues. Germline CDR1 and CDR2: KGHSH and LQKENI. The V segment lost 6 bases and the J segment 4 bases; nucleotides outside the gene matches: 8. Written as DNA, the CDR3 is TGTGCCAGCTCCGGGACAGGGGTCGGTCTCACCGGGGAGCTGTTTTTT. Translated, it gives CASSGTGVGLTGELFF.

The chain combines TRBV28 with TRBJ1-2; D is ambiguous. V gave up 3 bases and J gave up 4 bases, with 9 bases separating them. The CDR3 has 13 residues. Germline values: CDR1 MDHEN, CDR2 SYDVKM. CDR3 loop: CASSFEGIYGYTF. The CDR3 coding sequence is TGTGCCAGCAGTTTCGAGGGAATCTATGGCTACACCTTC.

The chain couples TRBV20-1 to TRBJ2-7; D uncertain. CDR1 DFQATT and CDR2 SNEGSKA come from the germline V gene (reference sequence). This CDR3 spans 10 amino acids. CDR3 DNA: TGCAGCGCTCCCATCCGCGAGCAGTACTTC. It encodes CSAPIREQYF.

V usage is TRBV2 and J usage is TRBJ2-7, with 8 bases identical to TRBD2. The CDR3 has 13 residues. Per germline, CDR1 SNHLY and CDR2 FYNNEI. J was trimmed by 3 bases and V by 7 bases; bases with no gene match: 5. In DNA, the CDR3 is TGTGCCAGCACGGGAGGGGTGGACTACGAGCAGTACTTC. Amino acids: CASTGGVDYEQYF.

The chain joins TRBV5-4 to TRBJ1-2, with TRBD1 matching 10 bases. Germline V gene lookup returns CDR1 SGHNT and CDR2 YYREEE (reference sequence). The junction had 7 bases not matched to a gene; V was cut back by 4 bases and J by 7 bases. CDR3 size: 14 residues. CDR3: CASSQGTGDGGYTF. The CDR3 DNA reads TGTGCCAGCAGCCAAGGGACAGGGGATGGTGGCTACACCTTC.

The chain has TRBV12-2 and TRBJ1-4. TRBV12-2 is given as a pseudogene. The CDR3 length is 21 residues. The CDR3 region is CASRFWEDLADDTSLNEKLFF. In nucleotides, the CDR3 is TGTGCAAGTCGCTTCTGGGAAGACCTTGCCGATGACACAAGCCTTAATGAAAAACTGTTTTTT.

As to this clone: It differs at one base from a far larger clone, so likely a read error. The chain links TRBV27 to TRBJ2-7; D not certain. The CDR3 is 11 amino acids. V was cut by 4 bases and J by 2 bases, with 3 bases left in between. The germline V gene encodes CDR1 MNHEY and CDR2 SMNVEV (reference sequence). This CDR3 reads CASSSTYEQYF. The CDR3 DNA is TGTGCCAGCAGTTCTACCTACGAGCAGTACTTC.

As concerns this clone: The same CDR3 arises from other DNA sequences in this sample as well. The CDR3 DNA sequence: TGTGCCAGCAGCCCCCTAGCGGGAGGGCCAGATACGCAGTATTTT. As protein: CASSPLAGGPDTQYF. The V gene is TRBV4-2, the J gene TRBJ2-3; 12 nucleotides match TRBD2. This CDR3 comprises 15 residues. Germline loops: CDR1 LGHNA, CDR2 YNFKEQ. Trimming took 4 bases from V and 4 from J; bases not matched to a gene: 3.

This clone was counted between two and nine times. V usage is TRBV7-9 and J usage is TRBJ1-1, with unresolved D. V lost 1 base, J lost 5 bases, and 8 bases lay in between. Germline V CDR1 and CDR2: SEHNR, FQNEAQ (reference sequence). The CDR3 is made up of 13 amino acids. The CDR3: CASSLGSGTEAFF. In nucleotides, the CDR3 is TGTGCCAGCAGCTTAGGTTCCGGGACTGAAGCTTTCTTT.

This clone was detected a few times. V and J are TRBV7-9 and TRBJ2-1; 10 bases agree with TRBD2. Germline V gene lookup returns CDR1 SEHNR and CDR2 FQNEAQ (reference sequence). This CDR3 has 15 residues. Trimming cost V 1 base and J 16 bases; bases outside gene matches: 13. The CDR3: CASSLGLAGEAIYFF. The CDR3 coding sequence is TGTGCCAGCAGCTTAGGGCTAGCGGGAGAGGCGATTTATTTCTTC.

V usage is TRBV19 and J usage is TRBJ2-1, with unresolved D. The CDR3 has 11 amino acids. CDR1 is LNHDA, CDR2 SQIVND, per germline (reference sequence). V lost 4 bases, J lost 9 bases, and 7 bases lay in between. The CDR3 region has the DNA TGTGCCAGTAGTACGAACGGTGAGCAGTTCTTC. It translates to CASSTNGEQFF.

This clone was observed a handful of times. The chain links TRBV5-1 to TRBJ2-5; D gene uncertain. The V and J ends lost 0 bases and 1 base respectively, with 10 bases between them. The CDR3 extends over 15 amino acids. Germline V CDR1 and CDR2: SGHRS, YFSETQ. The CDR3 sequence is CASSLEGNSQETQYF. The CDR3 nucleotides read TGCGCCAGCAGCTTGGAAGGGAACTCCCAAGAGACCCAGTACTTC.

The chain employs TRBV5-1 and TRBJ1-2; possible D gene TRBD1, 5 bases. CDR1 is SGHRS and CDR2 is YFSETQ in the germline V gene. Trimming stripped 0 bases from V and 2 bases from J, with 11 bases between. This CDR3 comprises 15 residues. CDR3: CASSLGNRDNYGYTF. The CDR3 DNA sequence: TGCGCCAGCAGCTTGGGGAACCGGGACAACTATGGCTACACCTTC. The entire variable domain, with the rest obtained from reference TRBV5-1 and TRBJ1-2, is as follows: KAGVTQTPRYLIKTRGQQVTLSCSPISGHRSVSWYQQTPGQGLQFLFEYFSETQRNKGNFPGRFSGRQFSNSRSEMNVSTLELGDSALYLCASSLGNRDNYGYTFGSGTRLTVV.

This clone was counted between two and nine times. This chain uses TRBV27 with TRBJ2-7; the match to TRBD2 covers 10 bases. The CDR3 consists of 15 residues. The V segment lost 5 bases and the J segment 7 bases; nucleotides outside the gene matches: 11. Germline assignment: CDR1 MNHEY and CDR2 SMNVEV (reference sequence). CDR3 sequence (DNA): TGTGCCAGCAGTCCACAGCGGGAGGGGGTACGGGAGCAGTACTTC. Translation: CASSPQREGVREQYF.

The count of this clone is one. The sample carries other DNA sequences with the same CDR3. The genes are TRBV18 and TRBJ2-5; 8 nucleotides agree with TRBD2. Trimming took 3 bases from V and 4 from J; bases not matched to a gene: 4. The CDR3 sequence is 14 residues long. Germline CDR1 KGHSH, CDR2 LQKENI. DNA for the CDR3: TGTGCCAGCTCACCGGGGGCGGGAGGAGAGACCCAGTACTTC. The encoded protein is CASSPGAGGETQYF.

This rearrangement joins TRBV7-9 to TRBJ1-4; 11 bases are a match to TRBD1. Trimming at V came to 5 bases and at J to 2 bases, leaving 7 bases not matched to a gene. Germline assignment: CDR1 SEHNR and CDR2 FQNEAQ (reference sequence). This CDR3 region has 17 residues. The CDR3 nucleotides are TGTGCCAGCAGCAGCCGGGACAGGGGGAATACTAATGAAAAACTGTTTTTT. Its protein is CASSSRDRGNTNEKLFF. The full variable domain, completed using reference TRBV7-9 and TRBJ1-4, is DTGVSQNPRHKITKRGQNVTFRCDPISEHNRLYWYRQTLGQGPEFLTYFQNEAQLEKSRLLSDRFSAERPKGSFSTLEIQRTEQGDSAMYLCASSSRDRGNTNEKLFFGSGTQLSVL.

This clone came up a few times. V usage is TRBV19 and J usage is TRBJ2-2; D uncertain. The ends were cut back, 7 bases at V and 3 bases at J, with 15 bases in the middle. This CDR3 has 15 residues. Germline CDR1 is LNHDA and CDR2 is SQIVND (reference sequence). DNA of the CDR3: TGTGCCAGTACCCCCCCCGTGCACTACACCGGGGAGCTGTTTTTT. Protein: CASTPPVHYTGELFF.

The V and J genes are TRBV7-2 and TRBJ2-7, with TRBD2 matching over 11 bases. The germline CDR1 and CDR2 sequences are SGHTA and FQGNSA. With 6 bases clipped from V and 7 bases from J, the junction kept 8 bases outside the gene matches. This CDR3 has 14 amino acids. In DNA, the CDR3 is TGTGCCAGCAGTTCAACTAGCGGGAGTTTAGAGCAGTACTTC. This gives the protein CASSSTSGSLEQYF.

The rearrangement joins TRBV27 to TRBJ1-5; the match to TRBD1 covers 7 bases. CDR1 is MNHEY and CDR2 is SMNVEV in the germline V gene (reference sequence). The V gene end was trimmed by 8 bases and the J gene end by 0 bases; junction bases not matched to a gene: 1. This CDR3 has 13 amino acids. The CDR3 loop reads CASGDSSNQPQHF. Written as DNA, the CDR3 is TGTGCCAGCGGGGACAGTAGCAATCAGCCCCAGCATTTT.

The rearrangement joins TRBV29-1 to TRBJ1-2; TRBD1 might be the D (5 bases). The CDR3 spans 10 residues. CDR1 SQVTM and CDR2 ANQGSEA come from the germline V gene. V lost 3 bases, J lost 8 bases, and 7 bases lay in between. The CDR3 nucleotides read TGCAGCGTTGAGGGGGGAGGCTACACCTTC. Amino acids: CSVEGGGYTF.

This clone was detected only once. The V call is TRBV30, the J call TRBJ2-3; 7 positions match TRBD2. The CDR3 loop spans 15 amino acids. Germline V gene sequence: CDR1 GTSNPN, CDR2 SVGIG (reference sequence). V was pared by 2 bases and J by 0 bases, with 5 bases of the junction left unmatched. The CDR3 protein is CAWSRLADSTDTQYF. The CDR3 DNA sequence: TGTGCCTGGAGTCGGCTAGCGGATAGCACAGATACGCAGTATTTT.